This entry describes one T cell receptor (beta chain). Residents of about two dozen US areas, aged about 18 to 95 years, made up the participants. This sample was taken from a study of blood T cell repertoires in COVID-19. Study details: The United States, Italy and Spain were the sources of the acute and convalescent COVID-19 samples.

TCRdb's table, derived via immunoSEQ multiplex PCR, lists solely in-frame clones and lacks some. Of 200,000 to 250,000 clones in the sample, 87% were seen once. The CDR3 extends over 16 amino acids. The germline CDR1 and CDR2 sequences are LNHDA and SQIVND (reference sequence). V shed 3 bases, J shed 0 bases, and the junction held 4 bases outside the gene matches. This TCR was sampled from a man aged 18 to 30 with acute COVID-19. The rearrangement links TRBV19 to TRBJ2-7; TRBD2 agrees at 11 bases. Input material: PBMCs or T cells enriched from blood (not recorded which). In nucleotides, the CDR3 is TGTGCCAGTAGTATGGGACTAGCGGACAACTCCTACGAGCAGTACTTC. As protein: CASSMGLADNSYEQYF.